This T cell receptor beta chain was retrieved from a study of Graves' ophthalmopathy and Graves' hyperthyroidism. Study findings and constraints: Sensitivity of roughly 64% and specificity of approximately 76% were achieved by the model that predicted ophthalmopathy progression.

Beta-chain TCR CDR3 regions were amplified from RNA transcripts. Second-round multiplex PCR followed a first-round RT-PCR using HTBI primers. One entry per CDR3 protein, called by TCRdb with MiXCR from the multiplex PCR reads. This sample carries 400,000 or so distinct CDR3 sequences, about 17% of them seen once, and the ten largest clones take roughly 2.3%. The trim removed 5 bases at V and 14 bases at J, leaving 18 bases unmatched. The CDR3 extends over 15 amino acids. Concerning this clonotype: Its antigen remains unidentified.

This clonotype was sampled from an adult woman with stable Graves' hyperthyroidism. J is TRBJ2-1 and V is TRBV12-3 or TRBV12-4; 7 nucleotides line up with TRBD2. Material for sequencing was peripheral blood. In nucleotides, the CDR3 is TGTGCCAGCAGTGATAGCTCCGGGACTAAAAATCAGAAGTTCTTC. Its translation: CASSDSSGTKNQKFF.